A single sample gave rise to the 24 T cell receptor beta chains below, sequenced in a study of blood T cell repertoires in COVID-19. Profiled with immunoSEQ multiplex PCR; TCRdb holds only in-frame clones, not every one. The sample includes over 100,000 clones, over 75% of them seen just once. The material sequenced was peripheral blood. The receptors were sampled from a man aged 55 to 70 with active or convalescent COVID-19.

The genes are TRBV28 and TRBJ1-1, with TRBD1 matching 8 bases. Germline V lookup: CDR1 MDHEN, CDR2 SYDVKM. CDR3 length: 16 residues. Trimming at V came to 0 bases and at J to 0 bases, leaving 3 bases not matched to a gene. The CDR3 nucleotides read TGTGCCAGCAGTTTATGGGACAGGGCAATGAACACTGAAGCTTTCTTT. It is translated as CASSLWDRAMNTEAFF.

In this sample, this clone turned up a few times. The J gene is TRBJ1-3, the V gene TRBV14, with TRBD1 as a possible D gene (5 bases). Germline V CDR1 and CDR2: SGHDN, FVKESK. V dropped 3 bases and J dropped 3 bases, with 15 bases sitting between them. The length of the CDR3 is 16 residues. CDR3 sequence reads: CASSQLGQRGGNTIYF. In DNA form, the CDR3 reads TGTGCCAGCAGCCAGCTGGGTCAAAGGGGTGGAAACACCATATATTTT.

This clone was recorded only once. This chain joins TRBV18 and TRBJ2-1; 9 bases are shared with TRBD1. Germline V lookup: CDR1 KGHSH, CDR2 LQKENI. V lost 6 bases to trimming and J lost 8 bases; unmatched junction nucleotides: 11. The CDR3 consists of 15 residues. The CDR3 reads CASSNTGQGIYEQFF. CDR3 nucleotide sequence: TGTGCCAGCTCCAACACGGGACAGGGAATTTATGAGCAGTTCTTC.

V gene TRBV6-2 or TRBV6-3 combines with J gene TRBJ1-1; 7 nucleotides agree with TRBD1. The CDR3 consists of 14 residues. CDR1 and CDR2 (germline): MNHEY, SVGEGT. Trimming at V came to 5 bases and at J to 6 bases, leaving 9 bases not matched to a gene. The CDR3 here is CASSAGQVVAEAFF. The CDR3 coding sequence is TGTGCCAGCAGTGCAGGACAGGTGGTTGCTGAAGCTTTCTTT.

The gene calls are TRBV5-5 and TRBJ2-6; 9 bases are shared with TRBD1. This CDR3 has 19 amino acids. Germline V gene sequence: CDR1 SGHKS, CDR2 YYEKEE (reference sequence). With 4 bases clipped from V and 4 bases from J, the junction kept 15 bases outside the gene matches. CDR3 in amino acids: CASSPSAGQGVTGANVLTF. DNA for the CDR3: TGTGCCAGCAGCCCCTCCGCGGGACAGGGAGTAACCGGGGCCAACGTCCTGACTTTC.

This chain uses TRBV11-2 with TRBJ2-1; D remains ambiguous. The V end lost 5 bases, the J end lost 3 bases, and 14 bases lay between the germline ends. This CDR3 spans 15 amino acids. Germline V lookup: CDR1 SGHAT, CDR2 FQNNGV. The CDR3 DNA sequence: TGTGCCAGCAGCGGGCTGGGTTCCTACTACAATGAGCAGTTCTTC. Its protein product is CASSGLGSYYNEQFF.

The chain has TRBV12-3 or TRBV12-4 and TRBJ1-1; 7 nucleotides agree with TRBD1. The trim removed 3 bases at V and 5 bases at J, leaving 3 bases unmatched. This CDR3 contains 13 residues. This CDR3 is CASSFQGVTEAFF. As DNA, the CDR3 is TGTGCCAGCAGTTTTCAGGGGGTGACTGAAGCTTTCTTT.

The chain has TRBV29-1 and TRBJ2-1; unclear D gene. This CDR3 is 14 amino acids long. The germline V and J ends were trimmed by 7 bases and 0 bases, with 13 bases remaining between them. Germline CDR1 reads SQVTM; CDR2 reads ANQGSEA. Written as DNA, the CDR3 is TGCAGCGCTACTACCACGAGCTCCTACAATGAGCAGTTCTTC. Protein: CSATTTSSYNEQFF.

V usage is TRBV6-2 or TRBV6-3 and J usage is TRBJ1-3, with D possibly matching TRBD1 (6 bases). The germline CDR1 and CDR2 sequences are MNHEY and SVGEGT. V was clipped by 5 bases and J by 10 bases, with 21 bases between them. This CDR3 region has 15 residues. This CDR3 reads CASSHAGTSLSTIYF. CDR3 DNA: TGTGCCAGCAGTCACGCCGGGACAAGCCTAAGTACCATATATTTT.

V and J are TRBV3-1 (or the pseudogene TRBV3-2) and TRBJ1-6, with D uncertain. V lost 6 bases and J 12 bases, leaving 21 bases between the germline ends. Germline V CDR1 and CDR2: LGHDT, YNNKEL (reference sequence). The CDR3 totals 15 residues. The DNA for the CDR3 is TGTGCCAGCAGGATCGGAGAGAGGGAAATTCAACCCCTCCACTTT. Protein: CASRIGEREIQPLHF.

Only one count was recorded for this clone. The CDR3 spells CASSTPGLAGDSQETQYF. CDR3 coding DNA: TGTGCCAGCAGCACCCCGGGACTAGCGGGAGACTCCCAAGAGACCCAGTACTTC. The chain carries TRBV5-6 and TRBJ2-5; TRBD2 matches at 14 bases. Per germline, CDR1 SGHDT and CDR2 YYEEEE. Losses at the gene ends were 4 bases for V and 1 base for J; bases not matched to a gene: 9. There are 18 residues in the CDR3.

The V and J genes are TRBV27 and TRBJ2-7; D unclear. V was shortened by 4 bases and J by 4 bases, with 14 bases between the two germline ends. Germline CDR1 and CDR2: MNHEY and SMNVEV (reference sequence). The CDR3 sequence is 14 residues long. CDR3 region: CASSSISLGYEQYF. CDR3 nucleotides: TGTGCCAGCAGTTCGATCTCCCTCGGGTACGAGCAGTACTTC.

The chain recombines TRBV27 with TRBJ2-7; tentative D call: TRBD2 (6 bases). CDR1 and CDR2 (germline): MNHEY, SMNVEV (reference sequence). Trimming stripped 4 bases from V and 6 bases from J, with 10 bases between. The CDR3 consists of 12 residues. CDR3 protein: CASSSRGGEQYF. DNA for the CDR3: TGTGCCAGCAGTTCAAGGGGAGGCGAGCAGTACTTC.

The chain carries TRBV19 and TRBJ1-1, with 8 bases matching TRBD1. This CDR3 contains 16 residues. CDR1 is LNHDA, CDR2 SQIVND, per germline (reference sequence). V trimming: 7 bases; J trimming: 0 bases; junction bases outside the gene matches: 10. This chain's CDR3 is CASTHAAGGLNTEAFF. CDR3 nucleotides: TGTGCCAGTACTCACGCAGCAGGGGGCTTGAACACTGAAGCTTTCTTT. The variable domain in full, completed from reference TRBV19 and TRBJ1-1, reads DGGITQSPKYLFRKEGQNVTLSCEQNLNHDAMYWYRQDPGQGLRLIYYSQIVNDFQKGDIAEGYSVSREKKESFPLTVTSAQKNPTAFYLCASTHAAGGLNTEAFFGQGTRLTVV.

The V and J genes are TRBV24-1 and TRBJ2-7; D uncertain. The germline gives CDR1 KGHDR, CDR2 SFDVKD. CDR3 size: 13 residues. Trimming pared 3 bases from V and 6 bases from J, leaving 11 bases between. This chain's CDR3 is CATSDPRSREQYF. The DNA of the CDR3 is TGTGCCACCAGTGATCCGCGGAGCCGCGAGCAGTACTTC.

This chain links TRBV14 with TRBJ1-3; 7 positions match TRBD1. V shed 4 bases and J 3 bases; nucleotides not matched to a gene: 6. The CDR3 is made up of 15 amino acids. CDR1 is SGHDN, CDR2 FVKESK, per germline. CDR3 loop: CASSRDRAVGNTIYF. CDR3 coding DNA: TGTGCCAGCAGCCGAGACAGGGCTGTTGGAAACACCATATATTTT.

This clone occurred a few times. The chain couples TRBV19 to TRBJ2-3; a possible D gene is TRBD1 (6 bases). Germline V CDR1 and CDR2: LNHDA, SQIVND (reference sequence). CDR3 length: 12 residues. Trimming pared 6 bases from V and 4 bases from J, leaving 8 bases between. The CDR3 region has the DNA TGTGCCAGTAGCCACAGGGCAGATACGCAGTATTTT. Protein sequence: CASSHRADTQYF.

This chain connects TRBV6-5 to TRBJ2-7, with D perhaps TRBD1 (6 bases). Trimming took 6 bases from V and 2 from J, leaving 8 bases between them. The CDR3 covers 12 residues. Germline V gives CDR1 MNHEY, CDR2 SVGAGI. The CDR3 protein is CASSPGAYEQYF. CDR3 nucleotide sequence: TGTGCCAGCAGCCCAGGGGCCTACGAGCAGTACTTC.

The chain joins TRBV27 to TRBJ1-5, with a tentative D call TRBD1 (5 bases). Germline CDR1 reads MNHEY; CDR2 reads SMNVEV (reference sequence). V lost 1 base to trimming and J lost 2 bases, with 18 bases between them. The CDR3 spans 18 residues. As DNA, the CDR3 is TGTGCCAGCAGTTTATGGGGGACTCCCCCGGCGGGCAATCAGCCCCAGCATTTT. Translating it yields CASSLWGTPPAGNQPQHF.

The J gene is TRBJ2-5, the V gene TRBV6-5, with 8 bases matching TRBD2. The CDR3 runs 15 residues. With V trimmed by 0 bases and J by 5 bases, 5 bases remained unmatched. CDR1 and CDR2 from the germline V gene are MNHEY and SVGAGI. The CDR3, as DNA: TGTGCCAGCAGTTACTCCCCCGGGAGGGGGGAGACCCAGTACTTC. Translation gives CASSYSPGRGETQYF.

V usage is TRBV5-6 and J usage is TRBJ2-7, with TRBD2 identical over 12 bases. The CDR3 contains 16 residues. V shed 0 bases, J shed 2 bases, and the junction held 3 bases outside the gene matches. Germline V gene lookup returns CDR1 SGHDT and CDR2 YYEEEE. DNA of the CDR3: TGTGCCAGCAGCTTGGAAAGGACTAGCGGGACCTACGAGCAGTACTTC. The encoded protein is CASSLERTSGTYEQYF.

The chain has TRBV7-9 and TRBJ2-7, with D possibly matching TRBD1 (5 bases). Germline V gives CDR1 SEHNR, CDR2 FQNEAQ (reference sequence). The CDR3 has 14 residues. V was clipped by 0 bases and J by 6 bases, with 12 bases between them. The CDR3 here is CASSLATRDTEQYF. The CDR3 DNA reads TGTGCCAGCAGCTTAGCCACCAGGGATACCGAGCAGTACTTC. Based on the CDR3 plus reference TRBV7-9 and TRBJ2-7, the full variable domain is DTGVSQNPRHKITKRGQNVTFRCDPISEHNRLYWYRQTLGQGPEFLTYFQNEAQLEKSRLLSDRFSAERPKGSFSTLEIQRTEQGDSAMYLCASSLATRDTEQYFGPGTRLTVT.

The chain employs TRBV19 and TRBJ2-5; D is perhaps TRBD2 (5 bases). This CDR3 has 12 amino acids. The germline V gene has CDR1 LNHDA and CDR2 SQIVND (reference sequence). Trimming cost V 4 bases and J 5 bases, with 8 bases left between them. DNA of the CDR3: TGTGCCAGTAGTACCCGAGGGGAGACCCAGTACTTC. It yields the protein CASSTRGETQYF.

V is TRBV6-6 and J is TRBJ1-5; D perhaps matches TRBD1 (5 bases). This CDR3 comprises 13 residues. Per the germline V gene, CDR1 is MNHNY and CDR2 is SVGAGI (reference sequence). V was pared by 6 bases and J by 6 bases, with 12 bases between. The CDR3 DNA follows: TGTGCCAGCAGACTCGGGGGGGGTCAGCCCCAGCATTTT. This encodes CASRLGGGQPQHF.